This T cell receptor beta chain was retrieved from a study of blood T cell repertoires in COVID-19. The V gene lost 5 bases and the J gene lost 4 bases, with 13 bases spanning the gap. This CDR3 spans 14 amino acids. Germline CDR1 reads MNHEY; CDR2 reads SVGAGI. Sequencing was performed with immunoSEQ multiplex PCR; in TCRdb, only in-frame clones are kept and a portion is missing. The repertoire includes about 170,000 clones, around 82% of them detected once, and about 10% sits in the top ten. This clone was observed a handful of times. The specimen sequenced was peripheral blood. The rearrangement joins TRBV6-5 to TRBJ2-3, with a weak D call TRBD1 (6 bases). This sequence originates from a woman older than 75 with active or convalescent COVID-19. The CDR3 DNA reads TGTGCCAGCAGTAGGACAGACCCACCAGATACGCAGTATTTT. Residues: CASSRTDPPDTQYF.